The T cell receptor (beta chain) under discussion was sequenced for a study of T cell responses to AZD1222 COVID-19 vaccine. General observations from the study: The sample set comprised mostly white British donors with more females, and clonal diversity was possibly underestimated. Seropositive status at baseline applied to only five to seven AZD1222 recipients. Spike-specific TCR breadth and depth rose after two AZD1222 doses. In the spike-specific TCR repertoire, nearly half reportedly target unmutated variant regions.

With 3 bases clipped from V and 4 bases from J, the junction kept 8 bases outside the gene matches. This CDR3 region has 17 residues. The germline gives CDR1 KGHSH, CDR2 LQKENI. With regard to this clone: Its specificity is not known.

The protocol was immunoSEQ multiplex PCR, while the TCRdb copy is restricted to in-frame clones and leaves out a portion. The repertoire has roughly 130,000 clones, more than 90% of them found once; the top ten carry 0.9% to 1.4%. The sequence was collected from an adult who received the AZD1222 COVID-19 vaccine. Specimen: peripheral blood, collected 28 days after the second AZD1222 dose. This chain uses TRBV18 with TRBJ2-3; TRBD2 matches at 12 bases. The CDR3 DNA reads TGTGCCAGCTCACCTCGGATTTCTAGCGGGGGGGCAGATACGCAGTATTTT. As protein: CASSPRISSGGADTQYF.